This TCR beta chain originates from a study of blood T cell repertoires in COVID-19 (dated by TCRdb to the early 2020s). General notes on the study: The collaborator samples originated in the United States, Italy and Spain and spanned the acute and convalescent phases of COVID-19. Nearly every sample came with metadata listing a de-identified subject ID, COVID-19 status, age in years and sex. Deeply sampled blood TCRbeta repertoires from subjects exposed to, actively infected with, or recovered from COVID-19 were included in the dataset. The repertoires were released in a freely available public database intended as a resource for research on the immune response to SARS-CoV-2. The samples were drawn from two sources: the first 160 participants of the ongoing ImmuneRACE study, and 950 to 1,500 subjects contributed by 6 global collaborators. Where HLA class I and class II types were available, the types were taken from metadata supplied by the sample provider, not from assay-based typing. The material from the prospective study consisted of cDNA or gDNA derived from T cells, B-cell-depleted T cells, or PBMCs. Beyond this particular receptor, the publication reports: The amount of clinical and demographic metadata varied by source and participant and was provided uncurated.

In the case of this clone: The antigen it binds to is not known. Base quality data are lacking; no much larger clone is found one base away.

Whole blood was collected in K2EDTA tubes by collaborating institutions according to the institutions' own protocols. For TCRbeta analysis, collaborators shipped samples in one of three forms: frozen whole blood, isolated PBMCs, or DNA extracted from either of those sample types. The V end gives up 5 bases and the J end 5 bases, leaving 5 bases in the junction not matched to a gene. Reading from cysteine to phenylalanine, the CDR3 counts 14 amino acids. The entry retains the CDR3 DNA only, 42 bases that are in frame from base 1. Reading the germline V gene (reference sequence) gives CDR1 LNHDA and CDR2 SQIVND. TCRbeta CDR3 regions were amplified from genomic DNA by means of the immunoSEQ Assay, a bias-controlled multiplex PCR. On the authors' methods: Within the assay, amplification of reference gene primers was used to estimate how many nucleated cells each sample contained. To quantify the absolute abundance of each unique TCRbeta CDR3 rearrangement, sequence reads were collapsed and filtered. For each sample, productive Simpson clonality was calculated by taking the square root of Simpson's diversity index across productive rearrangements. Imported from immuneACCESS, the table was reduced by TCRdb to in-frame sequences with V and J called. These copies leave out some clones; in studies compared against another copy, an unresolved V gene accounts for under half, and the cause of the remainder is not known. That table is the source of V, J and clone size, and D and trimming were worked out from the DNA. This sample lists 24,000 or so clones; roughly 80% were detected once. Roughly 60% of the sample belongs to the ten largest clones.

The TCR comes from an elderly woman with acute or convalescent COVID-19. The chain joins TRBV19 to TRBJ2-3, with 9 bases in between that match TRBD1. Sample: peripheral blood. The nucleotide sequence is TGTGCCAGTAGTTTACAGGGGGCCCAAGATACGCAGTATTTT. The encoded protein is CASSLQGAQDTQYF. The CDR3 plus the reference TRBV19 and TRBJ2-3 genes for the other parts give the full variable domain: DGGITQSPKYLFRKEGQNVTLSCEQNLNHDAMYWYRQDPGQGLRLIYYSQIVNDFQKGDIAEGYSVSREKKESFPLTVTSAQKNPTAFYLCASSLQGAQDTQYFGPGTRLTVL.